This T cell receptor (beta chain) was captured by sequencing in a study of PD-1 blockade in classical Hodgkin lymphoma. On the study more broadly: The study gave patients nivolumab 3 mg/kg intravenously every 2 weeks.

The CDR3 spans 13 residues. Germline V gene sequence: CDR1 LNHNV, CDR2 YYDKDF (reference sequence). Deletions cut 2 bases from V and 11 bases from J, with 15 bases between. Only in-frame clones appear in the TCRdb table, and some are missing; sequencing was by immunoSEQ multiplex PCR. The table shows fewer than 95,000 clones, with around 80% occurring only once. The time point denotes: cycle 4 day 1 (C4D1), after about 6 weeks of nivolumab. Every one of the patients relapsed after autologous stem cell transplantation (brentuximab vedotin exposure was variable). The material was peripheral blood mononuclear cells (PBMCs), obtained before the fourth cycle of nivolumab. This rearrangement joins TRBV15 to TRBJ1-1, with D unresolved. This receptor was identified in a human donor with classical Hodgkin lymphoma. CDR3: CATSRPTMFGAFF. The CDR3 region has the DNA TGTGCCACCAGCAGACCTACTATGTTTGGGGCTTTCTTT.